This TCR beta chain appears in the sequencing data of a study of Graves' ophthalmopathy and Graves' hyperthyroidism (dated by TCRdb to 2016 to 2019). For the wider study: Peripheral blood was collected at initial diagnosis, prior to any treatment. T-cell repertoires of thyroid tissue and blood were compared in five or six hyperthyroidism patients. Following sampling, methimazole starting at 30 mg daily was administered to hyperthyroidism patients, and high-dose intravenous methylprednisolone was administered to ophthalmopathy patients. In total, approximately 130 blood samples were TCR-sequenced: some 40 ophthalmopathy, approximately 75 hyperthyroidism and some 17 hyperthyroidism-to-ophthalmopathy patients. To explore V-J signatures distinguishing ophthalmopathy from hyperthyroidism, a discovery set of roughly 98 patients (fewer than 45 ophthalmopathy, some 57 stable hyperthyroidism) was enrolled. For independent validation, a separate cohort was made up of fewer than 20 hyperthyroidism patients plus 17 patients who later progressed from hyperthyroidism to ophthalmopathy. The study used signatures of the TCR beta repertoire to tell Graves' ophthalmopathy apart from Graves' hyperthyroidism and to predict which patients would progress to ophthalmopathy. Findings and caveats that apply to the study as a whole: Ophthalmopathy was separated from stable hyperthyroidism by the 13-signature model with roughly 87% sensitivity and around 81% specificity in cross-validation and with 80%/75% in the test set. In validation, the model predicted ophthalmopathy progression with about 71% sensitivity and approximately 72% specificity; fewer than 15 predicted patients were CT-confirmed with GO in a median of about 7.1 months. Sample size was not statistically predetermined, and group allocation was not concealed from the investigators. Most expanded thyroid clonotypes with frequency above 0.001 were also detected in blood, suggesting blood repertoires may reflect the thyroid immune response.

V loses 3 bases of germline sequence and J loses 1 base, and the interval between the two ends is 6 bases. From the cysteine through the phenylalanine, the CDR3 covers 13 amino acids. This entry keeps only the CDR3 DNA: 39 bases, framed from base 1. Via the germline V gene, CDR1 is SGHTA and CDR2 FQGNSA. For repertoire sequencing, TCR beta CDR3 regions were amplified from RNA transcripts. The first round of RT-PCR was done with HTBI primers and the Qiagen OneStep RT-PCR kit, and was followed by a second round of multiplex PCR, then size selection and purification. The libraries underwent paired-end sequencing with 100 bp reads on an Illumina HiSeq2000. In the paper's pipeline: SOAPnuke was used to process the reads, removing any read that contained adapters or uncalled bases, had a mean Phred below 15, or lacked an exact match to the constant primer or identifier. COPE v1.2.5 was used to merge the high-quality paired reads. Unique nucleotide sequences were defined as clonotypes and aligned to IMGT TRB V, D and J references using MiTCR v1.1. Only V-J combinations with frequency above 0.0001 were analysed, covering approximately 99% of repertoires. For each V-J combination, a TCR clonal expansion and chaos score was defined as F50 clonal expansion divided by the chaos observed in the TCRdist matrix. Welch's t-statistics and random forest were used to reduce the features to 10 to 15 V-J combinations, which were then used as input to a naive Bayes classifier. Thyroid-blood repertoire similarity was quantified with the Morisita-Horn index. In-frame beta chains were kept once TCRdb had trimmed the public reads at Q25 with fastp and called clones with MiXCR. Records with the same CDR3 protein are collapsed into one entry carrying the most frequent genes and DNA. What appears here as the V and J calls and clone size reflects TCRdb's work, not the paper's. This sample comprises 650,000 to 800,000 distinct CDR3 sequences, approximately 39% of them detected only once. The ten biggest clones cover more than 3% of the sample.

This clonotype appeared many times. Its antigen target is currently unknown. Qualities for individual bases were not recorded, and no much larger clone is one base off. The ophthalmopathy patients had moderately to severely active disease, with a Clinical Activity Score of 3 or higher, a NOSPECS grade of 4 or higher, and a disease duration of less than 3 months. Patients with other autoimmune diseases, uncontrolled infections, pregnancy or lactation were excluded from the study. Diagnosis was based on clinical symptoms, serum thyroxine, TRAb, thyroid ultrasound and orbital computed tomography. Ficoll-Paque density gradient centrifugation was used to isolate PBMCs from 8.5 to 10 ml of fresh peripheral blood. Total RNA was extracted using Trizol reagent, and RNA quality was checked on an Agilent 2100 Bioanalyzer.

The sequence joins TRBV7-2 to TRBJ1-1; the D gene cannot be named for sure. The sequenced sample was peripheral blood. The TCR originated in an adult man with Graves' ophthalmopathy. The encoded CDR3 is CASSFRTNTEAFF. DNA sequence: TGTGCCAGCAGCTTTCGGACGAACACTGAAGCTTTCTTT.